The rows below give T cell receptor beta chains drawn from one sample of a study of shared clonotypes between healthy human individuals. Measured with immunoSEQ multiplex PCR; TCRdb has only the in-frame clones, and not every one. The sample lists over a million clones; approximately 96% were seen once. The sample was naive CD4+ T cells sorted from blood. The receptors shown here come from a man between 25 and 39 years old in good health. CDR3s include the opening cysteine and the closing phenylalanine or tryptophan. The order of the fields is V gene, clone size, D gene, CDR3 length, J gene, CDR3 DNA, CDR3 protein. A D gene is named only where the DNA matches it firmly. Some rows have no size entry. The others give once, few or many, or a class for an expanded clone.

v_call: TRBV6-6; clone_size: -; d_call: TRBD1; cdr3_length: 15; j_call: TRBJ1-1; cdr3_nt: TGTGCCAGCAGTTACTCGCTAGGGGGCAACACTGAAGCTTTCTTT; cdr3_aa: CASSYSLGGNTEAFF
v_call: TRBV5-4; clone_size: -; d_call: TRBD2; cdr3_length: 16; j_call: TRBJ2-2; cdr3_nt: TGTGCCAGCAGCGCGTCGGGACTAGCGGGGACCGGGGAGCTGTTTTTT; cdr3_aa: CASSASGLAGTGELFF
v_call: TRBV28; clone_size: once; d_call: TRBD1; cdr3_length: 16; j_call: TRBJ1-3; cdr3_nt: TGTGCCAGCAGTGGGCCGCGGACAGGGGCCCGAAACACCATATATTTT; cdr3_aa: CASSGPRTGARNTIYF
v_call: TRBV29-1; clone_size: -; d_call: TRBD1; cdr3_length: 14; j_call: TRBJ1-3; cdr3_nt: TGCAGCGTAGCAGGGACAGGGGTTGGAAACACCATATATTTT; cdr3_aa: CSVAGTGVGNTIYF
v_call: TRBV4-2; clone_size: -; d_call: -; cdr3_length: 17; j_call: TRBJ2-1; cdr3_nt: TGTGCCAGCAGCCAAGATGGAGGGAGACCCCGGGTGGATGAGCAGTTCTTC; cdr3_aa: CASSQDGGRPRVDEQFF
v_call: TRBV9; clone_size: -; d_call: TRBD2; cdr3_length: 16; j_call: TRBJ2-1; cdr3_nt: TGTGCCAGCAGCGTCACCGGGACTAGCGGGACCAATGAGCAGTTCTTC; cdr3_aa: CASSVTGTSGTNEQFF
v_call: TRBV11-2; clone_size: -; d_call: -; cdr3_length: 14; j_call: TRBJ2-7; cdr3_nt: TGTGCCACCAAGCCGGGCAGGGCCAACTACGAGCAGTACTTC; cdr3_aa: CATKPGRANYEQYF
v_call: TRBV5-5; clone_size: -; d_call: -; cdr3_length: 15; j_call: TRBJ1-2; cdr3_nt: TGTGCCAGCAGCTTGGGTGCAACGGTAGGATATGGCTACACCTTC; cdr3_aa: CASSLGATVGYGYTF
v_call: TRBV9; clone_size: -; d_call: -; cdr3_length: 13; j_call: TRBJ2-1; cdr3_nt: TGTGCCAGCAGCGTAGTAGGATCCAATGAGCAGTTCTTC; cdr3_aa: CASSVVGSNEQFF
v_call: TRBV11-3; clone_size: -; d_call: TRBD1; cdr3_length: 15; j_call: TRBJ2-2; cdr3_nt: TGTGCCAGCAGCACGGGACAGGGGGCGGGCGGGGAGCTGTTTTTT; cdr3_aa: CASSTGQGAGGELFF
v_call: TRBV5-4; clone_size: -; d_call: TRBD2; cdr3_length: 18; j_call: TRBJ2-7; cdr3_nt: TGTGCCAGCAGCTTGGTGGGACTAGCGGGAAGTGACGGCTACGAGCAGTACTTC; cdr3_aa: CASSLVGLAGSDGYEQYF
v_call: TRBV15; clone_size: -; d_call: -; cdr3_length: 12; j_call: TRBJ2-3; cdr3_nt: TGTGCCACCTCTCGCGGCACAGATACGCAGTATTTT; cdr3_aa: CATSRGTDTQYF
v_call: TRBV5-1; clone_size: -; d_call: -; cdr3_length: 15; j_call: TRBJ2-1; cdr3_nt: TGCGCCAGCAGCTTGGTAGCGATCGCCTACAATGAGCAGTTCTTC; cdr3_aa: CASSLVAIAYNEQFF
v_call: TRBV7-9; clone_size: -; d_call: TRBD2; cdr3_length: 14; j_call: TRBJ2-1; cdr3_nt: TGTGCCAGCAGCTTATTTGCTAGCGGCAATGAGCAGTTCTTC; cdr3_aa: CASSLFASGNEQFF
v_call: TRBV10-1; clone_size: -; d_call: -; cdr3_length: 15; j_call: TRBJ2-2; cdr3_nt: TGCGCCAGCAGTGAGCGGGTAACGAACACCGGGGAGCTGTTTTTT; cdr3_aa: CASSERVTNTGELFF
v_call: TRBV30; clone_size: -; d_call: -; cdr3_length: 11; j_call: TRBJ1-1; cdr3_nt: TGTGCCTGTGGGAGTGGCGCTGAAGCTTTCTTT; cdr3_aa: CACGSGAEAFF
v_call: TRBV6-6; clone_size: -; d_call: -; cdr3_length: 11; j_call: TRBJ1-1; cdr3_nt: TGTGCCAGTAGCTTCGGGGGTGAAGCTTTCTTT; cdr3_aa: CASSFGGEAFF
v_call: TRBV28; clone_size: -; d_call: -; cdr3_length: 12; j_call: TRBJ2-7; cdr3_nt: TGTGCCAGCAGTTTATCCGGACTCGAGCAGTACTTC; cdr3_aa: CASSLSGLEQYF
v_call: TRBV7-6; clone_size: -; d_call: -; cdr3_length: 13; j_call: TRBJ2-3; cdr3_nt: TGTGCCAGCAGCTTACGCGGAGCAGATACGCAGTATTTT; cdr3_aa: CASSLRGADTQYF
v_call: TRBV6-4; clone_size: -; d_call: -; cdr3_length: 13; j_call: TRBJ2-1; cdr3_nt: TGTGCCAGCAGTGATATAGGCAGGAATGAGCAGTTCTTC; cdr3_aa: CASSDIGRNEQFF
v_call: TRBV9; clone_size: -; d_call: TRBD2; cdr3_length: 14; j_call: TRBJ2-7; cdr3_nt: TGTGCCAGCAGCGTTGGCGGGAGTTTCGGCGAGCAGTACTTC; cdr3_aa: CASSVGGSFGEQYF
v_call: TRBV29-1; clone_size: -; d_call: -; cdr3_length: 13; j_call: TRBJ1-1; cdr3_nt: TGCAGCGTCCCGGACGGACTGAACACTGAAGCTTTCTTT; cdr3_aa: CSVPDGLNTEAFF
v_call: TRBV9; clone_size: -; d_call: -; cdr3_length: 12; j_call: TRBJ2-1; cdr3_nt: TGTGCCAGCAGTCAGGGAGTCGGAGAGCAGTTCTTC; cdr3_aa: CASSQGVGEQFF
v_call: TRBV29-1; clone_size: once; d_call: TRBD1; cdr3_length: 13; j_call: TRBJ2-2; cdr3_nt: TGCAGCGTCGACAGGGGTAACACCGGGGAGCTGTTTTTT; cdr3_aa: CSVDRGNTGELFF
v_call: TRBV5-4; clone_size: -; d_call: TRBD2; cdr3_length: 14; j_call: TRBJ2-7; cdr3_nt: TGTGCCAGCAGCCAACCGAGCGGGAGCCACGAGCAGTACTTC; cdr3_aa: CASSQPSGSHEQYF
v_call: TRBV5-1; clone_size: -; d_call: TRBD1; cdr3_length: 15; j_call: TRBJ2-7; cdr3_nt: TGCGCCAGCAGCTACACAGGGGGCGCTTCCTACGAGCAGTACTTC; cdr3_aa: CASSYTGGASYEQYF
v_call: TRBV6-5; clone_size: -; d_call: -; cdr3_length: 13; j_call: TRBJ1-2; cdr3_nt: TGTGCCAGCAGTCCCTCTTTCCCGGTCGGCTACACCTTC; cdr3_aa: CASSPSFPVGYTF
v_call: TRBV5-1; clone_size: -; d_call: -; cdr3_length: 16; j_call: TRBJ1-4; cdr3_nt: TGCGCCAGCAGCTTGGCCAAGTCCGGGGCCTCTGAAAAACTGTTTTTT; cdr3_aa: CASSLAKSGASEKLFF
v_call: TRBV7-9; clone_size: -; d_call: -; cdr3_length: 14; j_call: TRBJ2-7; cdr3_nt: TGTGCCAGCAGCTTAGCACCAGATTCCTACGAGCAGTACTTC; cdr3_aa: CASSLAPDSYEQYF
v_call: TRBV10-3; clone_size: -; d_call: -; cdr3_length: 14; j_call: TRBJ1-1; cdr3_nt: TGTGCCATTGCCCACCCCCCTAGAGACACTGAAGCTTTCTTT; cdr3_aa: CAIAHPPRDTEAFF
v_call: TRBV20-1; clone_size: few; d_call: -; cdr3_length: 11; j_call: TRBJ2-7; cdr3_nt: TGCAGGGAGAGGGCTAGCTACGAGCAGTACTTC; cdr3_aa: CRERASYEQYF
v_call: TRBV5-4; clone_size: -; d_call: -; cdr3_length: 12; j_call: TRBJ2-7; cdr3_nt: TGTGCCAGCAGCTTGGCCTTCGATGAGCAGTACTTC; cdr3_aa: CASSLAFDEQYF
v_call: TRBV20-1; clone_size: -; d_call: -; cdr3_length: 10; j_call: TRBJ1-1; cdr3_nt: TGCAGTGCCTTCAGGGTAGCAGCTTTCTTT; cdr3_aa: CSAFRVAAFF
v_call: TRBV5-5; clone_size: -; d_call: -; cdr3_length: 13; j_call: TRBJ2-7; cdr3_nt: TGTGCCAGCACCTTGGGGGGGGGCGACGAGCAGTACTTC; cdr3_aa: CASTLGGGDEQYF